The sequence of this TCR beta chain was determined in a study of response to subunit inactivated influenza vaccine. The CDR3 is 17 residues long. Germline V gene data show CDR1 as MDHEN and CDR2 as SYDVKM. Deletions cut 1 base from V and 6 bases from J, with 19 bases between. TCRdb processed the RT-PCR reads anew with MiXCR; each CDR3 protein has one entry. This table has hundreds of thousands of distinct CDR3 sequences, approximately 18% appearing once. This chain joins TRBV28 and TRBJ1-5; tentatively, D is TRBD1 (5 bases). Sequenced material: PBMCs from blood, taken 4 to 6 days after vaccination. The source is a man aged 45-65 years who received an inactivated influenza vaccine. The CDR3 sequence is CASSLLASSGRGQPQHF. DNA for the CDR3: TGTGCCAGCAGTTTATTAGCGTCGTCTGGGAGGGGTCAGCCCCAGCATTTT. Full variable domain (rest looked up from reference TRBV28 and TRBJ1-5): DVKVTQSSRYLVKRTGEKVFLECVQDMDHENMFWYRQDPGLGLRLIYFSYDVKMKEKGDIPEGYSVSREKKERFSLILESASTNQTSMYLCASSLLASSGRGQPQHFGDGTRLSIL.